The 11 T cell receptor beta chains listed next were all sequenced from one sample in a study of shared clonotypes between healthy human individuals. Method: immunoSEQ multiplex PCR; TCRdb's copy keeps in-frame clones and lacks some. Among roughly 2.5 million clones listed, 85% to 95% were seen once. What was sequenced was naive CD4+ T cells sorted from blood. Subset defined: CD45RA+ positively selected. The receptors come from a man younger than 30 in good health.

The chain employs TRBV27 and TRBJ1-1, with D possibly TRBD1 on 5 matching bases. Trimming took off 4 bases at V and 6 bases at J, with 12 bases between the two ends. The CDR3 spans 13 residues. Germline CDR1 is MNHEY and CDR2 is SMNVEV (reference sequence). As DNA, the CDR3 is TGTGCCAGCAGTTCACCGCAGGGTCCTGAAGCTTTCTTT. It codes for CASSSPQGPEAFF.

The chain uses TRBV6-1 and TRBJ1-3; no clear D gene. V was pared by 7 bases and J by 0 bases, with 10 bases between. The CDR3 covers 14 residues. The germline V gene has CDR1 MNHNS and CDR2 SASEGT. The CDR3 region has the DNA TGTGCCAGCACTATTTCGTACTCTGGAAACACCATATATTTT. Translation: CASTISYSGNTIYF.

The V gene is TRBV5-1, the J gene TRBJ2-5; possibly TRBD2 for D (6 bases). This CDR3 region has 15 residues. CDR1 is SGHRS and CDR2 is YFSETQ in the germline V gene. V dropped 0 bases and J dropped 4 bases, with 13 bases sitting between them. In DNA form, the CDR3 reads TGCGCCAGCAGCTTGGACGGGACTCCGGTAGAGACCCAGTACTTC. Its protein product is CASSLDGTPVETQYF.

The gene calls are TRBV18 and TRBJ2-2, with 8 positions matching TRBD2. The ends lost 3 bases at V and 4 bases at J; junction bases unmatched: 4. From germline, CDR1 is KGHSH and CDR2 LQKENI. This CDR3 is 15 amino acids long. The CDR3 loop is CASSPREGGTGELFF. The CDR3 coding sequence is TGTGCCAGCTCACCCCGGGAGGGCGGCACCGGGGAGCTGTTTTTT.

The V gene is TRBV5-1, the J gene TRBJ2-7; 10 bases fit TRBD2. The CDR3 runs 17 residues. In germline, CDR1 is SGHRS, CDR2 YFSETQ. The V and J ends lost 0 bases and 5 bases, in that order; junction bases with no gene match: 11. The CDR3 here is CASSLAGSTSGLNEQYF. The CDR3 coding sequence is TGCGCCAGCAGCTTGGCAGGGTCGACTAGCGGGCTAAACGAGCAGTACTTC.

This rearrangement joins TRBV7-6 to TRBJ2-3, with 7 nucleotides matching TRBD2. V shed 5 bases, J shed 2 bases, and the junction held 4 bases outside the gene matches. The CDR3 loop spans 14 amino acids. Germline V gene sequence: CDR1 SGHVS, CDR2 FNYEAQ. This chain's CDR3 is CASSPAGITDTQYF. The DNA of the CDR3 is TGTGCCAGCAGCCCAGCGGGGATCACAGATACGCAGTATTTT.

This clone has just one count. This sequence joins TRBV6-1 and TRBJ1-1, with a weak D call TRBD1 (5 bases). The CDR3 is 11 amino acids. Germline loops: CDR1 MNHNS, CDR2 SASEGT. Trimming removed 10 bases from V and 1 base from J, with 7 bases in between. CDR3 nucleotides: TGTGCCACAGGGCAGAACACTGAAGCTTTCTTT. It encodes CATGQNTEAFF.

For this clone: The sample carries other DNA sequences with the same CDR3. The CDR3 is CASSVDRGPETQYF. The CDR3 coding sequence is TGTGCCAGCAGCGTGGACAGGGGGCCGGAGACCCAGTACTTC. V and J are TRBV9 and TRBJ2-5; 11 positions match TRBD1. This CDR3 region has 14 residues. Trimming at V came to 2 bases and at J to 5 bases, leaving 2 bases not matched to a gene. Germline V CDR1 and CDR2: SGDLS, YYNGEE. Together with reference TRBV9 and TRBJ2-5, the CDR3 gives the full variable domain: DSGVTQTPKHLITATGQRVTLRCSPRSGDLSVYWYQQSLDQGLQFLIQYYNGEERAKGNILERFSAQQFPDLHSELNLSSLELGDSALYFCASSVDRGPETQYFGPGTRLLVL.

The rearrangement uses TRBV11-2 and TRBJ1-2; D ambiguous. The CDR3 is 11 amino acids. The V end was cut by 5 bases, the J end by 5 bases, with 6 bases between. Looked up from germline, CDR1 is SGHAT and CDR2 is FQNNGV. CDR3: CASSAGYGYTF. CDR3 DNA: TGTGCCAGCAGCGCAGGATATGGCTACACCTTC.

This sequence joins TRBV5-6 and TRBJ2-7, with TRBD2 matching 7 bases. The germline gives CDR1 SGHDT, CDR2 YYEEEE. Trimming cost V 7 bases and J 5 bases; bases outside gene matches: 9. CDR3 size: 13 residues. The CDR3: CASALGGVDEQYF. CDR3 nucleotides: TGTGCCAGCGCCCTGGGGGGGGTGGACGAGCAGTACTTC.

The V call is TRBV7-9, the J call TRBJ2-5, with D perhaps matching TRBD1 (6 bases). The better agreement between TRBJ2-7 and the DNA end casts doubt on the J call. The germline CDR1 and CDR2 sequences are SEHNR and FQNEAQ (reference sequence). The CDR3 is made up of 15 amino acids. CDR3 in amino acids: CASSLPDRRRDEQYF. The CDR3 DNA sequence: TGTGCCAGCAGCTTACCCGACAGGCGCCGGGACGAGCAGTACTTC.